This TCR beta chain was captured in a study of lymphopenia after photon versus proton radiotherapy. Whole-study results and caveats: Photon-treated patients lost naive T cells and TCR diversity; proton-treated stayed stable. Post-nadir diversity loss with photons came from oligoclonal expansion, particularly CD8+ Temra cells.

As for this clone: Its target is unknown.

TCRdb's copy holds only in-frame clones and misses some; the assay was immunoSEQ multiplex PCR. The sample contains 20,000 to 25,000 clones, 85% of which appear only once. CDR1 and CDR2 (germline): SQVTM, ANQGSEA. This CDR3 is built from 14 residues. Trimming shortened V by 6 bases and J by 4 bases, and 16 bases separated the two germline ends. The material sequenced was peripheral blood, taken from a patient treated with photon-based radiotherapy. The chain employs TRBV29-1 and TRBJ1-3; maybe TRBD1 (6 bases). This TCR derives from a man in his 60s with pancreatic cancer. CDR3: CSVTVTGSGNTIYF. The CDR3 DNA is TGCAGCGTAACCGTCACAGGGTCCGGAAACACCATATATTTT.